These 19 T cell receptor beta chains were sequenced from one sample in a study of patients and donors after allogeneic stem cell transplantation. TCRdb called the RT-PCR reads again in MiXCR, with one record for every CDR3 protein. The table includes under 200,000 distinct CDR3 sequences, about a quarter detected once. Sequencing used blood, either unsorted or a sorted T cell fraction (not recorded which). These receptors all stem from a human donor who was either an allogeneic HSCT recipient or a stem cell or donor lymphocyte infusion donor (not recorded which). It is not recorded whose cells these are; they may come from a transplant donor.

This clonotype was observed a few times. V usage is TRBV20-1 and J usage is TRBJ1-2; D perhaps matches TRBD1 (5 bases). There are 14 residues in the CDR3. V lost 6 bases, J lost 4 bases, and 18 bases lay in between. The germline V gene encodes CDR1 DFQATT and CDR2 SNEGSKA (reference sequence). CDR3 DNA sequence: TGCAGTGCCACCGAATGGGGGGAGTCCTATGGCTACACCTTC. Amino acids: CSATEWGESYGYTF.

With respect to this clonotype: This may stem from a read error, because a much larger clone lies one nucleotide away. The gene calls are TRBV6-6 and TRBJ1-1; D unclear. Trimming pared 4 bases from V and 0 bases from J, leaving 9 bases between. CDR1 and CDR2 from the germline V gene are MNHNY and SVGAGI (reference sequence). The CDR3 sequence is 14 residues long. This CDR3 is CASSCRHLNTEAFF. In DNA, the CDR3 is TGTGCCAGCAGTTGCCGGCACCTGAACACTGAAGCTTTCTTT.

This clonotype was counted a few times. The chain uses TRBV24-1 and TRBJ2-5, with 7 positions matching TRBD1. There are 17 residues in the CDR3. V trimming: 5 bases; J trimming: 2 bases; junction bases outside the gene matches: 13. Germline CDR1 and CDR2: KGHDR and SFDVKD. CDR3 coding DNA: TGTGCCACCAGTGCAAGACCGGGACAGATTTTTCAAGAGACCCAGTACTTC. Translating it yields CATSARPGQIFQETQYF.

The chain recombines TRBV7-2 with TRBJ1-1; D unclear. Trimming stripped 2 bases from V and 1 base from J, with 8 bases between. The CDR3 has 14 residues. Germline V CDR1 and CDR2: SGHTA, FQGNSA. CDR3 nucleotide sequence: TGTGCCAGCAGCTTATATCAAGGGAACACTGAAGCTTTCTTT. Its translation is CASSLYQGNTEAFF.

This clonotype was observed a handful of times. The CDR3 DNA is TGTGCCAGCAGCTTGGGACAGGTTGATGGCTACACCTTC. This sequence encodes CASSLGQVDGYTF. The genes are TRBV7-2 and TRBJ1-2; 8 bases align to TRBD1. The CDR3 sequence is 13 residues long. V was pared by 3 bases and J by 6 bases, with 3 bases of the junction left unmatched. CDR1 is SGHTA and CDR2 is FQGNSA in the germline V gene.

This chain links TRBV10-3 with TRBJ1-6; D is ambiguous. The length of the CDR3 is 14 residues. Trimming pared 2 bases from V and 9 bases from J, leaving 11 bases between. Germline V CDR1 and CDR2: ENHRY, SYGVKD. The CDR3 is CAISERESSSPLHF. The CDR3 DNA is TGTGCCATCAGTGAGCGGGAATCGAGTTCACCCCTCCACTTT.

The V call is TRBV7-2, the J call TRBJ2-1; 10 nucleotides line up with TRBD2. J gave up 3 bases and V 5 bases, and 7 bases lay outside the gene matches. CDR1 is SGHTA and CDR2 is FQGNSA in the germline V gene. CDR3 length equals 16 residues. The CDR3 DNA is TGTGCCAGCAGCAAACTAGCGGGGAACCACTACAATGAGCAGTTCTTC. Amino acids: CASSKLAGNHYNEQFF.

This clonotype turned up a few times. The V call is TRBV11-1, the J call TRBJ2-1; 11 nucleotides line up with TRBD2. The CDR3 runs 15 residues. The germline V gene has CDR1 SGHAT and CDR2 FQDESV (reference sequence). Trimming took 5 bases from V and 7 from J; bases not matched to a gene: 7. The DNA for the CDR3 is TGTGCCAGCAGCCATCCGGGACTAGCGGTAAATGAGCAGTTCTTC. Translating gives CASSHPGLAVNEQFF.

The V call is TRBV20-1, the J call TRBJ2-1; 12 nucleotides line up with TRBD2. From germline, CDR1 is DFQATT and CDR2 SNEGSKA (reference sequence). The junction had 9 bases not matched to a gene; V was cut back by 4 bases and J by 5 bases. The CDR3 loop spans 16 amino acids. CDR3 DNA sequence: TGCAGTGCTACTCCGTCGACTAGCGGGAGCAACAATGAGCAGTTCTTC. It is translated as CSATPSTSGSNNEQFF.

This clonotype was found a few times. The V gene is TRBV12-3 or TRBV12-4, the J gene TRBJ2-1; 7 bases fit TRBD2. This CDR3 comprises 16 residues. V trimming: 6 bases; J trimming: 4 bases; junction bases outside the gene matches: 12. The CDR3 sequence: CASSLLAKGFYNEQFF. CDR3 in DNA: TGTGCCAGCAGCTTACTAGCGAAGGGGTTTTACAATGAGCAGTTCTTC.

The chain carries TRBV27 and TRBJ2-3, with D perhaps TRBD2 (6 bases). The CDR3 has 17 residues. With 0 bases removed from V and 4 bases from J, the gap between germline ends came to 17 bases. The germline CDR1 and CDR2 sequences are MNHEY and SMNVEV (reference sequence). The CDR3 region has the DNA TGTGCCAGCAGTTTATCACCGCTAGCGCTTTCCCCAGATACGCAGTATTTT. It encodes CASSLSPLALSPDTQYF.

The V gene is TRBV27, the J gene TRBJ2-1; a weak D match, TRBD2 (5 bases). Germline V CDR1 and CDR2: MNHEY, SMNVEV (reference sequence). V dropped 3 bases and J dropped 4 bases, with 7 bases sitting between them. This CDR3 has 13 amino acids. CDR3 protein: CASSFGSYNEQFF. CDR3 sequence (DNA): TGTGCCAGCAGTTTTGGGAGTTACAATGAGCAGTTCTTC.

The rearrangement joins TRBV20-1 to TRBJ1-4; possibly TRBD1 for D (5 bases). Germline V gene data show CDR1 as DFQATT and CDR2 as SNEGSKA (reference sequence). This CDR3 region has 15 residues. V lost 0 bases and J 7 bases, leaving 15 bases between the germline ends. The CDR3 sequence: CSARDPQGLSEKLFF. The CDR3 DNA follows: TGCAGTGCTAGAGATCCGCAGGGACTGAGTGAAAAACTGTTTTTT.

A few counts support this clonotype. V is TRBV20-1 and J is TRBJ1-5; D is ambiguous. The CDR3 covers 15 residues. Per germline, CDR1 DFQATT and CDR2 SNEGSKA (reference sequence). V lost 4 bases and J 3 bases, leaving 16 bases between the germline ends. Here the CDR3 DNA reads TGCAGTGCTACCCTGACCCGCAACCTCAATCAGCCCCAGCATTTT. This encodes CSATLTRNLNQPQHF.

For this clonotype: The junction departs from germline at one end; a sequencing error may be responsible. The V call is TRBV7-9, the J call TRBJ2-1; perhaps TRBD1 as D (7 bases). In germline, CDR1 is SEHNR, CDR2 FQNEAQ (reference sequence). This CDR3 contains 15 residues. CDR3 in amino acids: CASRTGRYGWNVQFF. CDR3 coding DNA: TGTGCCAGCAGGACAGGGAGGTATGGGTGGAATGTGCAGTTCTTC.

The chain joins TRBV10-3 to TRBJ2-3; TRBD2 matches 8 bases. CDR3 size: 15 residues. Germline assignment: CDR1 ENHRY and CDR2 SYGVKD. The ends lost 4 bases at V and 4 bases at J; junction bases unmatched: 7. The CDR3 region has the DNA TGTGCCATCAGTGTCGCAGCGGGAGTTGCAGATACGCAGTATTTT. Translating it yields CAISVAAGVADTQYF.

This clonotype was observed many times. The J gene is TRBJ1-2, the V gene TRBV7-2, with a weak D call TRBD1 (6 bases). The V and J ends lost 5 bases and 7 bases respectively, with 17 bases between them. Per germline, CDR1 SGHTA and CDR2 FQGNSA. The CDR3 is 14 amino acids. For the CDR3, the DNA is TGTGCCAGCAGCCCCGCAGGGGCGCCTTTTGGCTACACCTTC. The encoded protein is CASSPAGAPFGYTF.

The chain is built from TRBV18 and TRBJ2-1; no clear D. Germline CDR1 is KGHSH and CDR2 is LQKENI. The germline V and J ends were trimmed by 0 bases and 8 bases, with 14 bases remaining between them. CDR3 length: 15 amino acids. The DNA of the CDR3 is TGTGCCAGCTCACCACCGTCTAGAACCCCATATGAGCAGTTCTTC. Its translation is CASSPPSRTPYEQFF.

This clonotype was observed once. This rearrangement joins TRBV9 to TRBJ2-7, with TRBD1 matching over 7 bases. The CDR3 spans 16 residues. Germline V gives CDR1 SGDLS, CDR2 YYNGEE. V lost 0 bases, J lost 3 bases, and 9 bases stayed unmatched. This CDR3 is CASSVAISGQYYEQYF. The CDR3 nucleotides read TGTGCCAGCAGCGTAGCTATCTCGGGACAGTACTACGAGCAGTACTTC.